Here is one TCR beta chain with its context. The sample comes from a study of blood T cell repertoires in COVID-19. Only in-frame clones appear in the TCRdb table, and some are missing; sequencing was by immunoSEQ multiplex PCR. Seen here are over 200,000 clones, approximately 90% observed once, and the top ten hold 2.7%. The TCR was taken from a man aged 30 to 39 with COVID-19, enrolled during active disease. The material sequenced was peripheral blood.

CDR3 amino acids: CASSSRNSDYGYTF. The CDR3 DNA follows: TGTGCCAGCAGCTCCAGGAATTCCGACTATGGCTACACCTTC. This chain links TRBV11-2 with TRBJ1-2; no definite D call. V lost 4 bases and J lost 3, with 12 bases in between. CDR1 and CDR2 (germline): SGHAT, FQNNGV. The CDR3 loop spans 14 amino acids.